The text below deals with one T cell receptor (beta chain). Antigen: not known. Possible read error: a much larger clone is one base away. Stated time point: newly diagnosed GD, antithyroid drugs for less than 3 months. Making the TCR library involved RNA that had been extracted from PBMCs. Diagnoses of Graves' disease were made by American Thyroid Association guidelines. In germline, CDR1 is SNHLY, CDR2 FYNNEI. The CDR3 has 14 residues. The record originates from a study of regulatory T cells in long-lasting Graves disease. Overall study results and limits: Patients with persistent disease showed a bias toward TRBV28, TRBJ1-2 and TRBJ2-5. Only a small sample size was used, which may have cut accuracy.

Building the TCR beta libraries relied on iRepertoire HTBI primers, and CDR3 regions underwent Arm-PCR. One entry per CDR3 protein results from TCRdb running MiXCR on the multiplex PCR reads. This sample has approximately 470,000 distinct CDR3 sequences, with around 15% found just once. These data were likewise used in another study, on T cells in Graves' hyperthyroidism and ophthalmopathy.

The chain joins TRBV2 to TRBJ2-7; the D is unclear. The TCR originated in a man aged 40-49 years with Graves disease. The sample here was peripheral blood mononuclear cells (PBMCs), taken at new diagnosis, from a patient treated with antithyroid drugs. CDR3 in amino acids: CASSEGVPPYEPYF. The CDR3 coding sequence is TGTGCCAGCAGTGAAGGGGTCCCTCCCTACGAGCCGTACTTC.